The next 6 T cell receptor beta chains were all read from a single sample in a study of T cell responses to AZD1222 COVID-19 vaccine. The repertoire was sequenced with immunoSEQ multiplex PCR; TCRdb's copy has only in-frame clones and lacks some. The table has roughly 97,000 clones, roughly 86% seen once. Sequencing used peripheral blood, obtained 28 days after the second dose of the MenACWY control vaccine. The receptors stem from an adult who received the MenACWY meningococcal vaccine as a control.

This CDR3 reads CASSPRRAGGYNEQFF. DNA of the CDR3: TGTGCCAGTAGTCCCCGAAGAGCGGGGGGTTACAATGAGCAGTTCTTC. This chain links TRBV19 with TRBJ2-1; 9 nucleotides align to TRBD2. In germline, CDR1 is LNHDA, CDR2 SQIVND (reference sequence). The J segment lost 4 bases and the V segment lost 5 bases, leaving 9 bases of the junction unmatched. The CDR3 length is 16 residues.

V usage is TRBV15 and J usage is TRBJ2-1, with D possibly TRBD1 on 6 matching bases. This CDR3 region has 18 residues. Germline V lookup: CDR1 LNHNV, CDR2 YYDKDF (reference sequence). Trimming cost V 3 bases and J 9 bases, with 27 bases left between them. DNA of the CDR3: TGTGCCACCAGCAGCGCCTTCTCAGGGGTAGTGGCCGTTGGTGAGCAGTTCTTC. Translating gives CATSSAFSGVVAVGEQFF. The variable domain in full, with the rest retrieved from reference TRBV15 and TRBJ2-1, is DAMVIQNPRYQVTQFGKPVTLSCSQTLNHNVMYWYQQKSSQAPKLLFHYYDKDFNNEADTPDNFQSRRPNTSFCFLDIRSPGLGDTAMYLCATSSAFSGVVAVGEQFFGPGTRLTVL.

A few counts support this clone. The chain couples TRBV11-3 to TRBJ2-3, with 8 bases identical to TRBD1. This CDR3 spans 16 amino acids. The ends lost 6 bases at V and 4 bases at J; junction bases unmatched: 12. Germline V gene data show CDR1 as SGHNT and CDR2 as YENEEA. The CDR3, as DNA: TGTGCCAGCAGTCAATCAGGGGGCGCCTATGCAGATACGCAGTATTTT. Its protein product is CASSQSGGAYADTQYF. The whole variable domain, remainder taken from reference TRBV11-3 and TRBJ2-3, is EAGVVQSPRYKIIEKKQPVAFWCNPISGHNTLYWYLQNLGQGPELLIRYENEEAVDDSQLPKDRFSAERLKGVDSTLKIQPAELGDSAVYLCASSQSGGAYADTQYFGPGTRLTVL.

This clone has only one observation. The V call is TRBV7-2, the J call TRBJ1-1; no firm D call. Looked up from germline, CDR1 is SGHTA and CDR2 is FQGNSA. The CDR3 extends over 13 amino acids. V lost 5 bases to trimming and J lost 1 base, with 8 bases between them. The CDR3 spells CASSIDANTEAFF. In DNA form, the CDR3 reads TGTGCCAGCAGCATTGATGCGAACACTGAAGCTTTCTTT.

The chain has TRBV6-2 or TRBV6-3 and TRBJ2-7; D is possibly TRBD1 or TRBD2 (5 bases each). CDR1 is MNHEY and CDR2 is SVGEGT in the germline V gene. V shed 4 bases and J shed 4 bases, with 17 bases lying between them. The CDR3 runs 15 residues. CDR3 DNA: TGTGCCAGCAGTTCGGCAAGGGGACGGATATACGAGCAGTACTTC. Its protein product is CASSSARGRIYEQYF.

The chain recombines TRBV5-4 with TRBJ1-4; D uncertain. The CDR3 runs to 13 residues. Germline loops: CDR1 SGHNT, CDR2 YYREEE (reference sequence). With 3 bases removed from V and 0 bases from J, the gap between germline ends came to 3 bases. The CDR3 bases are TGTGCCAGCAGCTCCCCAACTAATGAAAAACTGTTTTTT. Its translation is CASSSPTNEKLFF.